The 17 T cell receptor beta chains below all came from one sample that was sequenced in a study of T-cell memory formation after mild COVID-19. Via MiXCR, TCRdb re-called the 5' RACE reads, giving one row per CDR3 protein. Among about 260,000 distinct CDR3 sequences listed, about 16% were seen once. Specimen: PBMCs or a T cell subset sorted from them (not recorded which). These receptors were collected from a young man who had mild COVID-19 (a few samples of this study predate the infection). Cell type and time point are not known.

The CDR3 nucleotides read TGTGCCAGCTCACCCAGGGAATCGTTGGGCGGCTACACCTTC. It specifies CASSPRESLGGYTF. The chain combines TRBV18 with TRBJ1-2; possibly TRBD1 for D (5 bases). V lost 3 bases to trimming and J lost 8 bases, with 16 bases between them. CDR1 is KGHSH, CDR2 LQKENI, per germline. There are 14 residues in the CDR3. The full variable domain, its missing parts supplied by reference TRBV18 and TRBJ1-2, is NAGVMQNPRHLVRRRGQEARLRCSPMKGHSHVYWYRQLPEEGLKFMVYLQKENIIDESGMPKERFSAEFPKEGPSILRIQQVVRGDSAAYFCASSPRESLGGYTFGSGTRLTVV.

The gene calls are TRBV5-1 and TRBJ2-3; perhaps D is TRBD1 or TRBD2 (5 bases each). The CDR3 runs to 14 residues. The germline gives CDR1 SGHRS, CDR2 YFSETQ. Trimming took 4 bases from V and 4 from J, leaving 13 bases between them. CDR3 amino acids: CASSDPSGPDTQYF. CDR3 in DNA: TGCGCCAGCAGCGATCCGTCGGGGCCAGATACGCAGTATTTT.

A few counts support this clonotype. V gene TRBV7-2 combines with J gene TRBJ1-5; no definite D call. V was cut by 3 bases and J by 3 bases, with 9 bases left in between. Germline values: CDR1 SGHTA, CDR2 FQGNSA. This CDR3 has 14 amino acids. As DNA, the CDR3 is TGTGCCAGCAGCTTCGCCACTAACAATCAGCCCCAGCATTTT. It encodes CASSFATNNQPQHF.

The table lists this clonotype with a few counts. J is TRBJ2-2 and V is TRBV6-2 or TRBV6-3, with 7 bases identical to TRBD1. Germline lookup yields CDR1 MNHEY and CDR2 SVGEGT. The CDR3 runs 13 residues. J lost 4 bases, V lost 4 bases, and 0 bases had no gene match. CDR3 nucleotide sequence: TGTGCCAGCAGTTCAGGGGGCACCGGGGAGCTGTTTTTT. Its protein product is CASSSGGTGELFF.

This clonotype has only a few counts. CDR3 region: CSATLAGGINEQFF. The CDR3 DNA sequence: TGCAGTGCTACCCTAGCGGGGGGAATCAATGAGCAGTTCTTC. The chain recombines TRBV20-1 with TRBJ2-1; 11 bases are a match to TRBD2. CDR3 size: 14 residues. Germline loops: CDR1 DFQATT, CDR2 SNEGSKA (reference sequence). V was pared by 4 bases and J by 6 bases, with 5 bases of the junction left unmatched.

CDR3 amino acids: CASSTRDAFLEQYF. The CDR3 DNA sequence: TGTGCCAGCAGTACCCGGGACGCTTTCTTAGAGCAGTACTTC. V usage is TRBV6-5 and J usage is TRBJ2-7; D is possibly TRBD1 or TRBD2 (5 bases each). Trimming shortened V by 5 bases and J by 7 bases, and 18 bases separated the two germline ends. This CDR3 spans 14 amino acids. Per germline, CDR1 MNHEY and CDR2 SVGAGI.

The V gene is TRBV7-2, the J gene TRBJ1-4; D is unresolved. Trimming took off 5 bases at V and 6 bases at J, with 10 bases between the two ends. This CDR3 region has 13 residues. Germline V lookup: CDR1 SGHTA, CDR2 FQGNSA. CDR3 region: CASSPRGHEKLFF. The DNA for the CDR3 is TGTGCCAGCAGCCCCCGGGGTCATGAAAAACTGTTTTTT. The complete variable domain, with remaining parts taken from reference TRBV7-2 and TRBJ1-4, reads GAGVSQSPSNKVTEKGKDVELRCDPISGHTALYWYRQSLGQGLEFLIYFQGNSAPDKSGLPSDRFSAERTGGSVSTLTIQRTQQEDSAVYLCASSPRGHEKLFFGSGTQLSVL.

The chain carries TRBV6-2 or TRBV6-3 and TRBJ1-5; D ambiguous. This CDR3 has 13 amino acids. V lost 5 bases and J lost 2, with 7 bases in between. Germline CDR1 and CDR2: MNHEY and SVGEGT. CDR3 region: CASSNLGNQPQHF. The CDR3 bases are TGTGCCAGCAGTAATCTAGGCAATCAGCCCCAGCATTTT.

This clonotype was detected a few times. Written as DNA, the CDR3 is TGTGCCATCAGGAGGACAGGGGCTAACTATGGCTACACCTTC. Protein product: CAIRRTGANYGYTF. The V gene is TRBV10-3, the J gene TRBJ1-2, with 9 nucleotides matching TRBD1. Germline CDR1 reads ENHRY; CDR2 reads SYGVKD. After removal of 6 bases from V and 0 bases from J, the junction contained 2 bases not matched to a gene. CDR3 length equals 14 residues.

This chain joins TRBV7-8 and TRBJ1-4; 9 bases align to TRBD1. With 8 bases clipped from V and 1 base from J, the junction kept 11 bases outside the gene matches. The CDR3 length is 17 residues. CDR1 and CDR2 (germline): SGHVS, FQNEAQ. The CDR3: CASGTGIEAGTNEKLFF. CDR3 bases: TGTGCCAGCGGGACAGGGATAGAGGCGGGAACTAATGAAAAACTGTTTTTT.

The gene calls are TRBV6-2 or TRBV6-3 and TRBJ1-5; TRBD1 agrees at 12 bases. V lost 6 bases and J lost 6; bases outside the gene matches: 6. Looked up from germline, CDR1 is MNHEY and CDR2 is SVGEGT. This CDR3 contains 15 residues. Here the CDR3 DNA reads TGTGCCAGCAGGGGGGACAGGGGGCCTCGTCAGCCCCAGCATTTT. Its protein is CASRGDRGPRQPQHF.

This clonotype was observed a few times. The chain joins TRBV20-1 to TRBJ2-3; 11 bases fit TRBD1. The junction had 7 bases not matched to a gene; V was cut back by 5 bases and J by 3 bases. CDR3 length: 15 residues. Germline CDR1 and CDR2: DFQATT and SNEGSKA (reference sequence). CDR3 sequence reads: CSAGGGQGVTDTQYF. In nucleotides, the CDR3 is TGCAGTGCTGGAGGGGGACAGGGGGTGACAGATACGCAGTATTTT.

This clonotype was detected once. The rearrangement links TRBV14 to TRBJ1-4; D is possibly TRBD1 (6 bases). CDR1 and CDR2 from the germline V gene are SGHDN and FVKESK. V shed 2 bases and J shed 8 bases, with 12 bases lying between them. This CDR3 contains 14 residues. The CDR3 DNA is TGTGCCAGCAGCCAATTCCTAGGACAGGAAAAACTGTTTTTT. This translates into CASSQFLGQEKLFF.

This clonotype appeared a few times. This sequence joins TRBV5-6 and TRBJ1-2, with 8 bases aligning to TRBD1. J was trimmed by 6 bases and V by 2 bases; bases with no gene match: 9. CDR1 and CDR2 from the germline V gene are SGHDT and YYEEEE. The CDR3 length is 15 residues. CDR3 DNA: TGTGCCAGCAGCTTCACCGGACAGGGAACACATGGCTACACCTTC. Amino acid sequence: CASSFTGQGTHGYTF.

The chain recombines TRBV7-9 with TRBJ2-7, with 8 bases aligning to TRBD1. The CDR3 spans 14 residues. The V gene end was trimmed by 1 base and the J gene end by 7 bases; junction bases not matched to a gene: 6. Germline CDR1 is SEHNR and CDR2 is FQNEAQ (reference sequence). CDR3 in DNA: TGTGCCAGCAGCTTAGGGACAGGGTCAGGAGAGCAGTACGTC. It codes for CASSLGTGSGEQYV.

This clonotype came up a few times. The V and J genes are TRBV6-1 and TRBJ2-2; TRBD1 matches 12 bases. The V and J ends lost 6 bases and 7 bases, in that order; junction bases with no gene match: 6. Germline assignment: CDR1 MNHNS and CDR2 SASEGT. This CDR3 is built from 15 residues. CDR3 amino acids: CASRGTGGFIGELFF. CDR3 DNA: TGTGCCAGCAGGGGGACAGGGGGCTTTATCGGGGAGCTGTTTTTT.

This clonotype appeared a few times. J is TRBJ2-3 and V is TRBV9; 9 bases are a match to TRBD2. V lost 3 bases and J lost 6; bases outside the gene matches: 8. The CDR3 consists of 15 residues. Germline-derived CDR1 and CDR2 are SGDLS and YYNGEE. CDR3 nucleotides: TGTGCCAGCAGCGCAATTAGCGGGGGTTCGGATACGCAGTATTTT. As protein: CASSAISGGSDTQYF.